A selection of T cell receptor beta chains follows, all from one sample in a study of cytomegalovirus exposure and HLA in healthy donors. Clones were sequenced by immunoSEQ multiplex PCR, and TCRdb holds only the in-frame ones, with some missing. Of some 87,000 clones listed, about four fifths are singletons. Sample: PBMCs. These receptors originate from a man between 18 and 35 years old in good health and CMV-seropositive. Both conserved end residues are part of each CDR3. D genes are given only for firm matches. Clone sizes are given selectively: once, few, many, or a class where the clone is expanded.

>NA|TRBJ1-1|TRBV9|NA
CASSVGGLGTEAFF
TGTGCCAGCAGCGTAGGGGGCTTAGGTACTGAAGCTTTCTTT
>NA|TRBJ2-3|TRBV28|NA
CASSLRSGDTQYF
TGTGCCAGCAGTTTGCGATCGGGAGATACGCAGTATTTT
>once|TRBJ2-2|TRBV4-2|TRBD2
CASSLGLAGGTGELFF
TGTGCCAGCAGCCTGGGACTAGCGGGAGGAACCGGGGAGCTGTTTTTT
>NA|TRBJ1-1|TRBV5-1|NA
CASSLGTGNTEAFF
TGCGCCAGCAGCTTGGGGACGGGAAACACTGAAGCTTTCTTT
>NA|TRBJ1-2|TRBV5-1|NA
CASSSWTDRYGYTF
TGCGCCAGCAGCTCCTGGACAGACAGATATGGCTACACCTTC
>NA|TRBJ1-2|TRBV9|TRBD1
CASSVGDSYGYTF
TGTGCCAGCAGCGTAGGGGACAGCTATGGCTACACCTTC
>NA|TRBJ2-1|TRBV11-2|NA
CASSPLQSGEQFF
TGTGCCAGCAGCCCCCTCCAGTCAGGGGAGCAGTTCTTC
>NA|TRBJ1-2|TRBV7-8|NA
CASSLGGDYGYTF
TGTGCCAGCAGCTTGGGGGGAGACTATGGCTACACCTTC
>NA|TRBJ1-4|TRBV6-5|NA
CASSYDGTNEKLFF
TGTGCCAGCAGTTACGACGGGACTAATGAAAAACTGTTTTTT
>few|TRBJ2-7|TRBV6-5|NA
CASRDSYEQYF
TGTGCCAGCAGGGACAGCTACGAGCAGTACTTC
>few|TRBJ1-1|TRBV19|TRBD1
CASRPDRVQDTEAFF
TGTGCCAGTAGGCCGGACAGGGTTCAGGACACTGAAGCTTTCTTT
>once|TRBJ2-3|TRBV9|NA
CASSVERYSTDTQYF
TGTGCCAGCAGCGTAGAGAGGTATAGCACAGATACGCAGTATTTT
>NA|TRBJ2-2|TRBV9|NA
CASSRDSSLNTGELFF
TGTGCCAGCAGCCGAGACTCCTCTTTAAACACCGGGGAGCTGTTTTTT
>NA|TRBJ1-1|TRBV5-1|NA
CASSSPQGSAFF
TGCGCCAGCAGCTCCCCCCAGGGATCAGCTTTCTTT
>NA|TRBJ1-2|TRBV9|NA
CASSVLPPSNYGYTF
TGTGCCAGCAGCGTACTACCGCCTTCTAACTATGGCTACACCTTC
>few|TRBJ2-1|TRBV11-2|NA
CASTLSSYNEQFF
TGTGCCAGCACACTTAGCTCCTACAATGAGCAGTTCTTC
>NA|TRBJ1-5|TRBV28|NA
CASRRARMGNQPQHF
TGTGCCAGCAGGCGGGCCCGTATGGGGAATCAGCCCCAGCATTTT
>NA|TRBJ1-1|TRBV11-2|NA
CASSSLRGNFAEAFF
TGTGCCAGCAGCTCCCTCAGGGGCAATTTTGCTGAAGCTTTCTTT
>NA|TRBJ2-2|TRBV28|NA
CASSAGSNTGELFF
TGTGCCAGCAGTGCGGGATCGAACACCGGGGAGCTGTTTTTT
>once|TRBJ2-5|TRBV5-1|NA
CASSLDSQETQYF
TGCGCCAGCAGCTTAGACAGCCAAGAGACCCAGTACTTC
>NA|TRBJ1-4|TRBV7-8|NA
CASSFHRGVRDEKLFF
TGTGCCAGCAGCTTTCATCGGGGGGTGAGGGATGAAAAACTGTTTTTT
>NA|TRBJ1-6|TRBV13|TRBD1
CASSGTGGSPLHF
TGTGCCAGCAGCGGGACAGGGGGTTCACCCCTCCACTTT
>NA|TRBJ1-1|TRBV1|NA
CTSSQCRQGRTEAFF
TGCACCAGCAGCCAATGCAGACAGGGAAGGACTGAAGCTTTCTTT
>NA|TRBJ2-7|TRBV13|NA
CASSDRQVSYEQYF
TGTGCCAGCAGCGACCGACAAGTCTCCTACGAGCAGTACTTC
>NA|TRBJ2-7|TRBV28|TRBD1
CASSLGTGSAEQYF
TGTGCCAGCAGTTTGGGGACAGGGTCGGCCGAGCAGTACTTC
>NA|TRBJ2-7|TRBV5-6|NA
CASSFEARPYEQYF
TGTGCCAGCAGCTTCGAGGCTAGACCCTACGAGCAGTACTTC
>NA|TRBJ2-1|TRBV6-5|TRBD1
CASSSPGQGYNEQFF
TGTGCCAGCAGTTCCCCGGGACAGGGATACAATGAGCAGTTCTTC
>NA|TRBJ2-1|TRBV5-1|TRBD2
CASSGGSSYNEQFF
TGCGCCAGCAGCGGCGGGAGCAGCTACAATGAGCAGTTCTTC
>few|TRBJ1-1|TRBV10-3|NA
CAISESARSTEAFF
TGTGCCATCAGTGAGTCAGCCCGGTCCACTGAAGCTTTCTTT
>NA|TRBJ1-5|TRBV7-8|TRBD1
CASSSTGGAQPQHF
TGTGCCAGCAGTTCGACAGGGGGCGCGCAGCCCCAGCATTTT
>NA|TRBJ2-7|TRBV5-6|TRBD1
CASSLRGPVYEQYF
TGTGCCAGCAGCTTGAGGGGGCCAGTTTACGAGCAGTACTTC
>few|TRBJ2-7|TRBV6-1|NA
CATLRVSYEQYF
TGTGCTACCCTCAGGGTCTCCTACGAGCAGTACTTC
>once|TRBJ1-2|TRBV5-6|NA
CASSLGSEFSYTF
TGTGCCAGCAGCTTGGGCAGTGAATTTAGCTACACCTTC
>NA|TRBJ1-1|TRBV27|NA
CASSLYLNTEAFF
TGTGCCAGCAGTCTCTATTTGAACACTGAAGCTTTCTTT
>few|TRBJ1-5|TRBV28|TRBD1
CASEGASVAQPQHF
TGTGCCAGTGAGGGGGCGTCGGTAGCTCAGCCCCAGCATTTT
>NA|TRBJ1-2|TRBV6-5|NA
CASTTRGRNGYTF
TGTGCCAGCACAACGCGGGGGCGGAACGGCTACACCTTC
>NA|TRBJ2-5|TRBV7-6|NA
CASSGRGTQYF
TGTGCCAGCAGCGGCAGGGGGACCCAGTACTTC
>NA|TRBJ1-2|TRBV5-1|NA
CASSTDGVYGYTF
TGCGCCAGCAGCACCGACGGAGTCTATGGCTACACCTTC
>few|TRBJ1-1|TRBV28|NA
CASSPAGELGTEAFF
TGTGCCAGCAGCCCTGCAGGGGAGTTAGGGACTGAAGCTTTCTTT
>many|TRBJ2-6|TRBV25-1|NA
CASSEPGPEQDLTF
TGTGCCAGCAGTGAGCCCGGGCCCGAACAGGACCTGACTTTC
>medium-sized|TRBJ1-1|TRBV7-9|NA
CATGSSTEAFF
TGTGCCACCGGGAGTTCCACTGAAGCTTTCTTT
>few|TRBJ2-7|TRBV10-3|NA
CAISESIDEQYF
TGTGCCATCAGTGAGTCTATAGACGAGCAGTACTTC
>NA|TRBJ2-1|TRBV7-9|NA
CASSLETGHSYNEQFF
TGTGCCAGCAGCTTAGAGACAGGACACAGCTACAATGAGCAGTTCTTC
>few|TRBJ1-1|TRBV9|NA
CASSYAGTEAFF
TGTGCCAGCAGCTATGCGGGCACTGAAGCTTTCTTT
>NA|TRBJ2-7|TRBV5-1|TRBD2
CASSLGTSGTYEQYF
TGCGCCAGCAGCTTAGGGACTAGCGGAACCTACGAGCAGTACTTC
>NA|TRBJ2-5|TRBV7-2|NA
CASSLVFRVETQYF
TGTGCCAGCAGCTTAGTTTTCAGGGTGGAGACCCAGTACTTC
>NA|TRBJ2-7|TRBV6-5|NA
CASSYKLATYEQYF
TGTGCCAGCAGTTACAAACTAGCCACCTACGAGCAGTACTTC
>NA|TRBJ2-1|TRBV11-2|TRBD2
CASSQGTSGNNEQFF
TGTGCCAGCAGCCAGGGGACTAGCGGAAACAATGAGCAGTTCTTC
>NA|TRBJ1-4|TRBV4-2|TRBD1
CASSLWTGTNEKLFF
TGTGCCAGCAGCCTGTGGACAGGGACTAATGAAAAACTGTTTTTT
>few|TRBJ1-1|TRBV6-1|NA
CASNVQMNTEAFF
TGTGCCAGCAATGTACAGATGAACACTGAAGCTTTCTTT